Each of the 25 T cell receptor beta chains below was sequenced from the same sample in a study of blood T cell repertoires in COVID-19. The repertoire was sequenced with immunoSEQ multiplex PCR; TCRdb's copy has only in-frame clones and lacks some. Of about 67,000 clones listed, roughly nine tenths are singletons. Sequenced sample: peripheral blood. The receptors here all came from a man over 45 with active COVID-19.

The chain combines TRBV10-3 with TRBJ2-7; 9 bases map to TRBD2. Germline CDR1 reads ENHRY; CDR2 reads SYGVKD. The ends lost 6 bases at V and 2 bases at J; junction bases unmatched: 11. The CDR3 totals 16 residues. CDR3 loop: CAISVSPLAGAYEQYF. CDR3 in DNA: TGTGCCATCAGCGTCTCTCCCTTAGCGGGAGCCTACGAGCAGTACTTC.

V usage is TRBV19 and J usage is TRBJ2-3; D is uncertain. Germline-derived CDR1 and CDR2 are LNHDA and SQIVND (reference sequence). V lost 1 base and J 4 bases, leaving 6 bases between the germline ends. The CDR3 consists of 13 residues. CDR3 amino acids: CASSIGASDTQYF. Here the CDR3 DNA reads TGTGCCAGTAGTATAGGAGCTTCAGATACGCAGTATTTT.

This sequence joins TRBV7-3 and TRBJ2-5; 9 positions agree with TRBD2. V was pared by 2 bases and J by 2 bases, with 6 bases of the junction left unmatched. This CDR3 is built from 16 residues. CDR1 is SGHTA, CDR2 FQGTGA, per germline. This CDR3 reads CASSLVPAGGQETQYF. CDR3 bases: TGTGCCAGCAGCTTAGTCCCAGCGGGGGGTCAAGAGACCCAGTACTTC.

This sequence joins TRBV14 and TRBJ1-1; D is unclear. The V gene lost 4 bases and the J gene lost 11 bases, with 20 bases spanning the gap. This CDR3 is built from 14 residues. Germline V gives CDR1 SGHDN, CDR2 FVKESK. CDR3 in amino acids: CASSPTLGGTGAFF. CDR3 DNA: TGTGCCAGCAGCCCCACCCTAGGAGGAACGGGGGCTTTCTTT.

The gene calls are TRBV7-8 and TRBJ2-3; 9 positions match TRBD2. The CDR3 contains 16 residues. J lost 4 bases, V lost 2 bases, and 7 bases had no gene match. The germline gives CDR1 SGHVS, CDR2 FQNEAQ. CDR3 nucleotides: TGTGCCAGCAGCTTATCTAGCGGGAATATCGCAGATACGCAGTATTTT. As protein: CASSLSSGNIADTQYF. Full variable domain (rest looked up from reference TRBV7-8 and TRBJ2-3): GAGVSQSPRYKVAKRGQDVALRCDPISGHVSLFWYQQALGQGPEFLTYFQNEAQLDKSGLPSDRFFAERPEGSVSTLKIQRTQQEDSAVYLCASSLSSGNIADTQYFGPGTRLTVL.

This clone was seen a few times. The chain combines TRBV3-1 (or the pseudogene TRBV3-2) with TRBJ1-3; maybe TRBD1 (5 bases). Between the trimmed V and J ends, which lost 0 bases and 0 bases, there was a span of 18 bases. Germline CDR1 LGHDT, CDR2 YNNKEL (reference sequence). The CDR3 totals 19 residues. The CDR3 here is CASSQEGLGAAFSGNTIYF. Here the CDR3 DNA reads TGTGCCAGCAGCCAAGAGGGACTTGGGGCAGCATTCTCTGGAAACACCATATATTTT.

The rearrangement joins TRBV4-3 to TRBJ1-4; D is ambiguous. With 4 bases removed from V and 2 bases from J, the gap between germline ends came to 11 bases. CDR1 and CDR2 (germline): LGHNA, YSLEER. This CDR3 contains 15 residues. The CDR3 region has the DNA TGCGCCAGCAGCCGAGCCGGGGTTACTAATGAAAAACTGTTTTTT. Translated: CASSRAGVTNEKLFF.

This chain joins TRBV6-2 or TRBV6-3 and TRBJ2-7, with unresolved D. The CDR3 consists of 13 residues. V dropped 3 bases and J dropped 7 bases, with 13 bases sitting between them. CDR1 is MNHEY and CDR2 is SVGEGT in the germline V gene. CDR3 sequence: CASSYLLLGEQYF. The CDR3, as DNA: TGTGCCAGCAGTTATCTCCTACTTGGTGAGCAGTACTTC.

The chain joins TRBV5-1 to TRBJ1-2; D unclear. Trimming took 3 bases from V and 8 from J, leaving 8 bases between them. The CDR3 runs to 11 residues. Germline lookup yields CDR1 SGHRS and CDR2 YFSETQ. For the CDR3, the DNA is TGCGCCAGCAGCTACGAGGGAGGCTACACCTTC. Protein: CASSYEGGYTF.

J is TRBJ2-2 and V is TRBV2, with D unclear. V was shortened by 0 bases and J by 7 bases, with 9 bases between the two germline ends. This CDR3 is built from 14 residues. Per the germline V gene, CDR1 is SNHLY and CDR2 is FYNNEI. DNA for the CDR3: TGTGCCAGCAGTGAAGCGGGTGCAGGCGGGGAGCTGTTTTTT. Translating gives CASSEAGAGGELFF.

The sample holds one count of this clone. Mismatch with germline at one junction end may stem from a read error. V and J are TRBV2 and TRBJ2-1; 7 bases agree with TRBD1. CDR3 length: 10 residues. Germline-derived CDR1 and CDR2 are SNHLY and FYNNEI. This chain's CDR3 is CASSGTGKIF. CDR3 coding DNA: TGTGCCAGCAGTGGGACAGGAAAGATCTTC.

This chain connects TRBV6-5 to TRBJ1-5; the D is unclear. The CDR3 has 12 amino acids. Germline lookup yields CDR1 MNHEY and CDR2 SVGAGI. V lost 4 bases and J lost 9, with 10 bases in between. Here the CDR3 DNA reads TGTGCCAGCAGTTCTGGCTCGGGGCCCCAGCATTTT. Translation: CASSSGSGPQHF.

In this sample, this clone turned up once. The J gene is TRBJ2-7, the V gene TRBV2; 8 nucleotides align to TRBD2. There are 15 residues in the CDR3. V dropped 6 bases and J dropped 0; count of bases not matched to a gene: 7. Per the germline V gene, CDR1 is SNHLY and CDR2 is FYNNEI. CDR3 loop: CASRVLAGSSYEQYF. Written as DNA, the CDR3 is TGTGCCAGCAGGGTGTTAGCGGGGAGCTCCTACGAGCAGTACTTC.

The table lists this clone with a count of one. V usage is TRBV21-1 and J usage is TRBJ1-2; TRBD1 is taken as the D call from the table, unchecked against the DNA. TRBV21-1 is annotated as a pseudogene. There are 16 residues in the CDR3. The CDR3 spells CASSEDTPGQGYGYTF. CDR3 DNA: TGTGCCAGCAGCGAGGATACTCCGGGACAGGGCTATGGCTACACCTTC.

J is TRBJ1-4 and V is TRBV29-1; 10 bases line up with TRBD1. This CDR3 spans 13 amino acids. CDR1 SQVTM and CDR2 ANQGSEA come from the germline V gene. After removal of 5 bases from V and 8 bases from J, the junction contained 5 bases not matched to a gene. This CDR3 reads CSVIGTGDEKLFF. DNA for the CDR3: TGCAGCGTTATCGGGACAGGGGACGAAAAACTGTTTTTT.

The chain links TRBV15 to TRBJ2-1, with D possibly matching TRBD2 (5 bases). CDR1 LNHNV and CDR2 YYDKDF come from the germline V gene (reference sequence). V lost 0 bases and J 8 bases, leaving 8 bases between the germline ends. CDR3 length: 13 amino acids. In nucleotides, the CDR3 is TGTGCCACCAGCAGAGAAGAGGGTTATGAGCAGTTCTTC. This translates into CATSREEGYEQFF.

This clone showed up just a few times. The J gene is TRBJ1-5, the V gene TRBV5-1; 11 positions agree with TRBD1. CDR3 length: 20 amino acids. The J segment lost 0 bases and the V segment lost 4 bases, leaving 15 bases of the junction unmatched. CDR1 is SGHRS, CDR2 YFSETQ, per germline. The CDR3 sequence is CASSPRPPGTGGYSNQPQHF. CDR3 DNA: TGCGCCAGCAGCCCTCGTCCCCCCGGGACAGGGGGATATAGCAATCAGCCCCAGCATTTT.

This clone has only a few counts. The chain links TRBV28 to TRBJ2-2; 12 bases align to TRBD1. The V gene's germline CDR1 is MDHEN and CDR2 SYDVKM. The CDR3 contains 19 residues. V trimming: 8 bases; J trimming: 6 bases; junction bases outside the gene matches: 19. In DNA form, the CDR3 reads TGTGCCAGCCTGGGGGACAGGGGGCGCCCCGGGAGGCCGTCCGGGGAGCTGTTTTTT. It translates to CASLGDRGRPGRPSGELFF.

The chain employs TRBV6-4 and TRBJ2-1; possibly TRBD1 for D (5 bases). Germline loops: CDR1 MRHNA, CDR2 SNTAGT. The CDR3 has 15 residues. V was trimmed by 6 bases and J by 0 bases, leaving 12 bases between them. The chain's CDR3 is CASRTDSSSYNEQFF. As DNA, the CDR3 is TGTGCCAGCAGAACCGACAGCAGCTCCTACAATGAGCAGTTCTTC.

This sequence joins TRBV7-3 and TRBJ2-1; no firm D call. The CDR3 is 15 amino acids. Germline loops: CDR1 SGHTA, CDR2 FQGTGA. V was shortened by 5 bases and J by 4 bases, with 15 bases between the two germline ends. The CDR3 spells CASSPPATPYNEQFF. CDR3 DNA: TGTGCCAGCAGCCCACCGGCGACACCATACAATGAGCAGTTCTTC.

This clone was found a few times. The DNA is omitted, as the CDR3 cannot be located on it reliably, and the CDR3 follows TCRdb's listing. The chain couples TRBV6-1 to TRBJ2-1; the DNA was not compared with TRBD1, the D call given in the table. Germline lookup yields CDR1 MNHNS and CDR2 SASEGT. Inclusive of both ends, the CDR3 amounts to 14 amino acids. CDR3 protein: CASSEVGLGATGFF.

This rearrangement joins TRBV11-2 to TRBJ2-2; perhaps TRBD2 as D (6 bases). The germline V gene has CDR1 SGHAT and CDR2 FQNNGV. Trimming took 5 bases from V and 5 from J, leaving 21 bases between them. The CDR3 contains 17 residues. The DNA of the CDR3 is TGTGCCAGCAGCCCCCGTATGGGGGGAATGAGTACCGGGGAGCTGTTTTTT. It specifies CASSPRMGGMSTGELFF. Full variable domain (rest looked up from reference TRBV11-2 and TRBJ2-2): EAGVAQSPRYKIIEKRQSVAFWCNPISGHATLYWYQQILGQGPKLLIQFQNNGVVDDSQLPKDRFSAERLKGVDSTLKIQPAKLEDSAVYLCASSPRMGGMSTGELFFGEGSRLTVL.

This chain links TRBV5-1 with TRBJ1-2; D possibly corresponds to TRBD1 (6 bases). The V end lost 0 bases, the J end lost 4 bases, and 10 bases lay between the germline ends. The CDR3 runs to 14 residues. Germline V gene sequence: CDR1 SGHRS, CDR2 YFSETQ. CDR3 loop: CASSLAYRVYGYTF. The DNA of the CDR3 is TGCGCCAGCAGCTTGGCCTACAGGGTCTATGGCTACACCTTC.

This clone showed up just a few times. The chain employs TRBV5-1 and TRBJ2-7; 8 bases agree with TRBD1. The germline gives CDR1 SGHRS, CDR2 YFSETQ. The CDR3 spans 15 residues. V shed 2 bases and J 8 bases; nucleotides not matched to a gene: 12. The CDR3 sequence is CASSLSGTGRDKQYF. The CDR3 DNA is TGCGCCAGCAGCTTATCAGGGACAGGCAGGGACAAGCAGTACTTC. Full variable domain (outside the CDR3, taken from reference TRBV5-1 and TRBJ2-7): KAGVTQTPRYLIKTRGQQVTLSCSPISGHRSVSWYQQTPGQGLQFLFEYFSETQRNKGNFPGRFSGRQFSNSRSEMNVSTLELGDSALYLCASSLSGTGRDKQYFGPGTRLTVT.

With respect to this clone: The limits of the CDR3 on the DNA are not certain, so only TCRdb's listed CDR3 is given. The V and J genes are TRBV14 and TRBJ2-3; TRBD2, the table's D call, was not compared with the DNA. With termini counted, the CDR3 has 17 amino acids. The germline V gene has CDR1 SGHDN and CDR2 FVKESK. CDR3 protein: CASSPYISAGITDTQYF.